This T cell receptor beta chain was captured by sequencing in a study of shared clonotypes between healthy human individuals. V lost 1 base and J lost 1, with 16 bases in between. CDR1 is LNHNV, CDR2 YYDKDF, per germline (reference sequence). The CDR3 loop spans 17 amino acids. Findings and limits, study-wide: In contrast to clonotypes shared by all four donors, non-shared clonotypes had lower generation probabilities.

On this clone itself: The antigen remains undetermined.

Profiling relied on immunoSEQ multiplex PCR, and the TCRdb table lists in-frame clones only, not all of them. This repertoire shows some 600,000 clones, about 96% found once; its top ten account for around 0.1%. Cells designated naive CD8 were CD45RO-negative and were positively selected for CCR7, with terminally differentiated effector memory CD45RA+ cells excluded. All donors were Caucasian adults living in Nashville, Tennessee. The chain is built from TRBV15 and TRBJ1-1, with a tentative D call TRBD1 (5 bases). This receptor was obtained from a woman aged 25 to 39 in good health. The material sequenced was naive CD8+ T cells sorted from blood. The CDR3 reads CATSRGVRGDPNTEAFF. In nucleotides, the CDR3 is TGTGCCACCAGCAGAGGAGTACGGGGGGATCCGAACACTGAAGCTTTCTTT.